This entry features one T cell receptor beta chain sequence. Its antigen is unidentified. Trimming removed 1 base from V and 3 bases from J, with 13 bases in between. This CDR3 region has 15 residues. Germline V CDR1 and CDR2: SNHLY, FYNNEI. The sample comes from a study of T cell repertoires in cytomegalovirus infection. The wider study: A matching HLA type, together with CMV infection, was signaled by public TCR beta signatures.

Study-level findings and limits: Across the ex vivo response, the dominant clonotypes were HLA-C-restricted CMV-specific TCR beta clonotypes.

TCRdb recomputed calls from the reads with MiXCR, one row per CDR3 protein. The profile shows 290,000 or so distinct CDR3 sequences, roughly a tenth of them singletons. This TCR was sampled from a human donor in good health (CMV status not recorded). Some clones in this sample may be carry-over from other donors' samples. Sequenced: PBMCs. The chain links TRBV2 to TRBJ2-7; D may be TRBD1 (6 bases). CDR3 region: CASSEGGRAYYEQYV. As DNA, the CDR3 is TGTGCCAGCAGTGAAGGGGGGCGGGCGTACTACGAGCAGTACGTC.